Each of the 32 T cell receptor beta chains below was sequenced from the same sample in a study of OX40 agonist ivuxolimab in advanced cancers. Repertoires were generated with immunoSEQ multiplex PCR, while TCRdb's copy carries only in-frame clones and drops some. Among 40,000 to 50,000 clones listed, approximately 86% were seen once. The sequencing used CD4+ or CD8+ T cells sorted from blood, collected in a trial of the OX40 agonist ivuxolimab. The source is an adult with an advanced solid tumor such as melanoma, head and neck, liver or kidney cancer.

V gene TRBV2 combines with J gene TRBJ1-6, with 7 bases that match TRBD1. Germline-derived CDR1 and CDR2 are SNHLY and FYNNEI. The V and J ends lost 4 bases and 2 bases, in that order; junction bases with no gene match: 2. There are 15 residues in the CDR3. The CDR3 reads CASSGTGAYNSPLHF. The CDR3 DNA sequence: TGTGCCAGCAGTGGAACAGGGGCCTATAATTCACCCCTCCACTTT.

The chain joins TRBV9 to TRBJ1-6, with 12 bases lining up with TRBD1. Germline loops: CDR1 SGDLS, CDR2 YYNGEE. With 7 bases clipped from V and 8 bases from J, the junction kept 4 bases outside the gene matches. The CDR3 spans 14 residues. The CDR3 DNA is TGTGCCAGCGGAGGGACAGGGGGCTATTCACCCCTCCACTTT. This codes for CASGGTGGYSPLHF.

The chain joins TRBV4-1 to TRBJ2-1, with 9 bases aligning to TRBD1. The CDR3 extends over 16 amino acids. CDR1 and CDR2 (germline): MGHRA, YSYEKL. V gave up 3 bases and J gave up 4 bases; unmatched junction bases: 7. The CDR3 nucleotides are TGCGCCAGCAGCCAGTTACAGGGGGCGCCATACAATGAGCAGTTCTTC. Its protein is CASSQLQGAPYNEQFF.

The chain couples TRBV5-6 to TRBJ1-2; 8 bases align to TRBD1. After removal of 6 bases from V and 3 bases from J, the junction contained 7 bases not matched to a gene. The CDR3 totals 14 residues. Germline CDR1 SGHDT, CDR2 YYEEEE. The CDR3 DNA follows: TGTGCCAGCACCTCAGGGGGCTGGGACTATGGCTACACCTTC. It specifies CASTSGGWDYGYTF. The complete variable domain, with remaining parts taken from reference TRBV5-6 and TRBJ1-2, reads DAGVTQSPTHLIKTRGQQVTLRCSPKSGHDTVSWYQQALGQGPQFIFQYYEEEERQRGNFPDRFSGHQFPNYSSELNVNALLLGDSALYLCASTSGGWDYGYTFGSGTRLTVV.

The V call is TRBV6-6, the J call TRBJ1-1, with TRBD1 as a possible D gene (5 bases). Germline CDR1 MNHNY, CDR2 SVGAGI (reference sequence). CDR3 length: 14 residues. V was shortened by 2 bases and J by 7 bases, with 14 bases between the two germline ends. The CDR3 spells CASSYRDRWYEAFF. CDR3 DNA: TGTGCCAGCAGTTACCGCGACAGATGGTATGAAGCTTTCTTT.

This chain connects TRBV10-2 to TRBJ1-4, with a possible D match to TRBD1 (6 bases). The germline V gene encodes CDR1 WSHSY and CDR2 SAAADI. The CDR3 is made up of 15 amino acids. V was shortened by 7 bases and J by 6 bases, with 18 bases between the two germline ends. The DNA of the CDR3 is TGCGCCAGCATGGGGCCTGGACAGACGGATGAAAAACTGTTTTTT. Translated, it gives CASMGPGQTDEKLFF.

The chain recombines TRBV11-2 with TRBJ2-7, with 8 positions matching TRBD2. CDR1 and CDR2 from the germline V gene are SGHAT and FQNNGV. J lost 2 bases, V lost 6 bases, and 12 bases had no gene match. The length of the CDR3 is 16 residues. CDR3 in amino acids: CASSYSSSGAAYEQYF. CDR3 DNA: TGTGCCAGCAGTTACTCGAGTAGCGGGGCCGCCTACGAGCAGTACTTC.

The chain carries TRBV11-3 and TRBJ2-7; 10 nucleotides line up with TRBD2. V lost 5 bases, J lost 3 bases, and 4 bases stayed unmatched. The CDR3 spans 14 residues. The germline gives CDR1 SGHNT, CDR2 YENEEA. The CDR3 region has the DNA TGTGCCAGCAGCCGGACTAGCGGCAACTACGAGCAGTACTTC. Amino acids: CASSRTSGNYEQYF.

About this clone: The same CDR3 arises from other DNA sequences in this sample as well. V is TRBV27 and J is TRBJ2-5; D gene unclear. The V end was cut by 3 bases, the J end by 4 bases, with 3 bases between. The CDR3 length is 11 residues. Germline assignment: CDR1 MNHEY and CDR2 SMNVEV (reference sequence). In DNA form, the CDR3 reads TGTGCCAGCAGTTTTCGAGAGACCCAGTACTTC. The encoded protein is CASSFRETQYF.

V and J are TRBV27 and TRBJ1-2, with 10 positions matching TRBD1. The CDR3 has 15 amino acids. V gave up 6 bases and J gave up 7 bases; unmatched junction bases: 11. Germline CDR1 reads MNHEY; CDR2 reads SMNVEV (reference sequence). DNA of the CDR3: TGTGCCAGCAGAATGAGACAGGGGGCCGTAAGTGGCTACACCTTC. Amino acids: CASRMRQGAVSGYTF.

The V call is TRBV28, the J call TRBJ2-3; 8 bases agree with TRBD2. The CDR3 totals 14 residues. Germline loops: CDR1 MDHEN, CDR2 SYDVKM. The V and J ends lost 5 bases and 2 bases, in that order; junction bases with no gene match: 3. The CDR3 DNA reads as TGTGCCAGCAGTGACGGGGGGGACACAGATACGCAGTATTTT. Amino acids: CASSDGGDTDTQYF. The whole variable domain, remainder taken from reference TRBV28 and TRBJ2-3, is DVKVTQSSRYLVKRTGEKVFLECVQDMDHENMFWYRQDPGLGLRLIYFSYDVKMKEKGDIPEGYSVSREKKERFSLILESASTNQTSMYLCASSDGGDTDTQYFGPGTRLTVL.

This chain connects TRBV6-1 to TRBJ2-5; D perhaps matches TRBD1 (6 bases). The germline V gene encodes CDR1 MNHNS and CDR2 SASEGT. V was shortened by 6 bases and J by 1 base, with 12 bases between the two germline ends. This CDR3 comprises 14 residues. The CDR3 loop reads CASRGTLTQETQYF. CDR3 bases: TGTGCCAGCAGGGGGACACTAACCCAAGAGACCCAGTACTTC.

V gene TRBV6-5 combines with J gene TRBJ2-2, with D tentatively TRBD2 (6 bases). V was shortened by 6 bases and J by 0 bases, with 11 bases between the two germline ends. There are 15 residues in the CDR3. Germline-derived CDR1 and CDR2 are MNHEY and SVGAGI. The CDR3 coding sequence is TGTGCCAGCAGCCCCCGGGACTCGAACACCGGGGAGCTGTTTTTT. Translation: CASSPRDSNTGELFF.

The V and J genes are TRBV5-1 and TRBJ2-3; D remains unclear. The V and J ends lost 3 bases and 6 bases respectively, with 5 bases between them. Germline V gene sequence: CDR1 SGHRS, CDR2 YFSETQ. There are 11 residues in the CDR3. CDR3 protein: CASSSLDTQYF. In DNA form, the CDR3 reads TGCGCCAGCAGCTCCCTGGATACGCAGTATTTT. Supplemented by reference TRBV5-1 and TRBJ2-3, the full variable domain reads KAGVTQTPRYLIKTRGQQVTLSCSPISGHRSVSWYQQTPGQGLQFLFEYFSETQRNKGNFPGRFSGRQFSNSRSEMNVSTLELGDSALYLCASSSLDTQYFGPGTRLTVL.

The chain combines TRBV19 with TRBJ1-3; no clear D. Germline lookup yields CDR1 LNHDA and CDR2 SQIVND (reference sequence). This CDR3 contains 17 residues. Trimming pared 1 base from V and 2 bases from J, leaving 15 bases between. The CDR3 reads CASSIVHGRNTGNTIYF. DNA of the CDR3: TGTGCCAGTAGTATAGTTCACGGGCGGAATACTGGAAACACCATATATTTT.

This rearrangement joins TRBV30 to TRBJ2-1; 8 bases line up with TRBD2. With V trimmed by 4 bases and J by 8 bases, 19 bases remained unmatched. Per the germline V gene, CDR1 is GTSNPN and CDR2 is SVGIG (reference sequence). The CDR3 loop spans 17 amino acids. CDR3 in DNA: TGTGCCTGGACCACCCAGGGGCGGGAGGCCAATATCTATGAGCAGTTCTTC. Translating it yields CAWTTQGREANIYEQFF.

J is TRBJ2-7 and V is TRBV11-2, with 9 bases matching TRBD2. V dropped 4 bases and J dropped 0; count of bases not matched to a gene: 7. The V gene's germline CDR1 is SGHAT and CDR2 FQNNGV. The CDR3 is 16 residues long. This chain's CDR3 is CASSSAGGGSSYEQYF. The CDR3 DNA reads TGTGCCAGCAGCTCCGCGGGGGGGGGCAGCTCCTACGAGCAGTACTTC.

The table lists this clone with a few counts. The rearrangement joins TRBV21-1 to TRBJ1-1. TRBV21-1 constitutes a pseudogene. The CDR3 is 16 residues long. CDR3 DNA sequence: TGTGCCAGCAGCAAAGGGAAATCGGGACGGGACACTGAAGCTTTCTTT. Translating gives CASSKGKSGRDTEAFF.

The CDR3 protein is CASSPPFNPSEAFF. The DNA for the CDR3 is TGTGCCAGCTCACCACCGTTTAATCCATCTGAAGCTTTCTTT. V is TRBV18 and J is TRBJ1-1; the D is unclear. The V and J ends lost 0 bases and 6 bases respectively, with 11 bases between them. Germline V gene lookup returns CDR1 KGHSH and CDR2 LQKENI. The CDR3 consists of 14 residues.

This chain links TRBV7-9 with TRBJ1-3; D is uncertain. CDR3 size: 14 residues. Deletions cut 7 bases from V and 0 bases from J, with 10 bases between. Germline assignment: CDR1 SEHNR and CDR2 FQNEAQ (reference sequence). This CDR3 reads CASMSPYSGNTIYF. DNA for the CDR3: TGTGCCAGCATGTCACCTTACTCTGGAAACACCATATATTTT.

This clone was observed many times. This chain joins TRBV11-2 and TRBJ1-2, with 7 bases that match TRBD1. The CDR3 extends over 15 amino acids. From germline, CDR1 is SGHAT and CDR2 FQNNGV. The V gene end was trimmed by 0 bases and the J gene end by 9 bases; junction bases not matched to a gene: 10. This CDR3 is CASSLDTGAQGSYTF. In DNA, the CDR3 is TGTGCCAGCAGCTTAGACACAGGGGCCCAAGGGAGCTACACCTTC.

The J gene is TRBJ2-1, the V gene TRBV6-4; 7 nucleotides agree with TRBD1. This CDR3 region has 15 residues. The germline V gene encodes CDR1 MRHNA and CDR2 SNTAGT. The J segment lost 7 bases and the V segment lost 3 bases, leaving 9 bases of the junction unmatched. The chain's CDR3 is CASSEQGGAQNEQFF. DNA of the CDR3: TGTGCCAGCAGTGAGCAAGGGGGCGCCCAAAATGAGCAGTTCTTC.

The V and J genes are TRBV5-6 and TRBJ2-7; tentative D call: TRBD1 (6 bases). The CDR3 covers 13 residues. CDR1 and CDR2 (germline): SGHDT, YYEEEE. The germline V and J ends were trimmed by 4 bases and 3 bases, with 11 bases remaining between them. CDR3 in DNA: TGTGCCAGCAGCCTTGGACAGAGCTACGAGCAGTACTTC. This encodes CASSLGQSYEQYF.

The DNA of the CDR3 is TGCGCCAGCAGCCCAGAACTCAGCTCCTATAATTCACCCCTCCACTTT. Protein product: CASSPELSSYNSPLHF. V and J are TRBV4-3 and TRBJ1-6; D unclear. Trimming shortened V by 4 bases and J by 0 bases, and 10 bases separated the two germline ends. The CDR3 is 16 residues long. Germline V gene sequence: CDR1 LGHNA, CDR2 YSLEER.

The chain uses TRBV2 and TRBJ1-1; a weak D match, TRBD1 (6 bases). Trimming removed 8 bases at V and 1 base at J, with 11 bases between. This CDR3 spans 13 amino acids. Germline CDR1 SNHLY, CDR2 FYNNEI. CDR3 amino acids: CASERGRNTEAFF. CDR3 bases: TGTGCCAGCGAGCGGGGGCGGAACACTGAAGCTTTCTTT.

This rearrangement joins TRBV7-2 to TRBJ2-3, with a tentative D call TRBD2 (6 bases). There are 15 residues in the CDR3. Germline-derived CDR1 and CDR2 are SGHTA and FQGNSA. V lost 2 bases and J 4 bases, leaving 13 bases between the germline ends. The CDR3 bases are TGTGCCAGCAGCTTAAGGGACTCCCTGGCAGATACGCAGTATTTT. Its translation: CASSLRDSLADTQYF.

The V and J genes are TRBV5-4 and TRBJ1-1; D is ambiguous. CDR3 size: 15 residues. Trimming cost V 4 bases and J 1 base, with 14 bases left between them. From germline, CDR1 is SGHNT and CDR2 YYREEE (reference sequence). The CDR3 DNA reads TGTGCCAGCAGCACCTCATGGGGTGAGAACACTGAAGCTTTCTTT. Its protein product is CASSTSWGENTEAFF.

The gene calls are TRBV18 and TRBJ2-1, with a possible D match to TRBD1 (6 bases). Between the trimmed V and J ends, which lost 8 bases and 4 bases, there was a span of 21 bases. There are 16 residues in the CDR3. Looked up from germline, CDR1 is KGHSH and CDR2 is LQKENI. CDR3 sequence (DNA): TGTGCCAGCACCGACAGGCCCCCCCCCACGTACAATGAGCAGTTCTTC. Protein: CASTDRPPPTYNEQFF.

The chain recombines TRBV6-1 with TRBJ2-1, with D hard to call. CDR1 MNHNS and CDR2 SASEGT come from the germline V gene. V dropped 1 base and J dropped 0 bases, with 7 bases sitting between them. This CDR3 is built from 15 residues. CDR3 protein: CASSEVLGSYNEQFF. Here the CDR3 DNA reads TGTGCCAGCAGTGAAGTGTTGGGCTCCTACAATGAGCAGTTCTTC.

The CDR3 DNA is TGTGCCAGCAGTTTATCCGGCCCCACCTACAATGAGCAGTTCTTC. It specifies CASSLSGPTYNEQFF. This chain uses TRBV27 with TRBJ2-1; D is undetermined. Germline CDR1 reads MNHEY; CDR2 reads SMNVEV (reference sequence). This CDR3 spans 15 amino acids. V was trimmed by 0 bases and J by 2 bases, leaving 8 bases between them.

A few counts support this clone. The V and J genes are TRBV30 and TRBJ1-1; D remains ambiguous. This CDR3 comprises 13 residues. Germline V gene data show CDR1 as GTSNPN and CDR2 as SVGIG (reference sequence). With 8 bases removed from V and 0 bases from J, the gap between germline ends came to 13 bases. The CDR3 loop is CARTSTMNTEAFF. DNA of the CDR3: TGTGCCCGAACCTCGACCATGAACACTGAAGCTTTCTTT.

The chain carries TRBV5-4 and TRBJ2-7, with TRBD2 matching over 8 bases. Losses at the gene ends were 3 bases for V and 3 bases for J; bases not matched to a gene: 14. CDR3 length: 17 residues. CDR1 and CDR2 from the germline V gene are SGHNT and YYREEE (reference sequence). CDR3: CASSSGGRDLKYYEQYF. The CDR3 DNA reads TGTGCCAGCAGCTCGGGGGGGAGGGACCTGAAATACTACGAGCAGTACTTC.